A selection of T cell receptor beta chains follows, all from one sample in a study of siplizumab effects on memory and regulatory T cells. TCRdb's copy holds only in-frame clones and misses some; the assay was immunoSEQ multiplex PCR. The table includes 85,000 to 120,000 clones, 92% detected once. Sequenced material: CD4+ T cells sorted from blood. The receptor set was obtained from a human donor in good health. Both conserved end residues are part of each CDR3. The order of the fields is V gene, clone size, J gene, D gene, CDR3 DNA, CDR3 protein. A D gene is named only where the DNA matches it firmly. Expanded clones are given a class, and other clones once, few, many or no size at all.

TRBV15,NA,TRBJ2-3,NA,TGTGCCACCAGCAGACCTGGGGACGGAAGAGATACGCAGTATTTT,CATSRPGDGRDTQYF
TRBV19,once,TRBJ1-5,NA,TGTGCCAGTATGATCTCGGGGTCTGGACAGCCCCAGCATTTT,CASMISGSGQPQHF
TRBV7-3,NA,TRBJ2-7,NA,TGTGCCAGCAGCCCCCGCGGGCAAGTGTCCGAGCAGTACTTC,CASSPRGQVSEQYF
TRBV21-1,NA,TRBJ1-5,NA,TGTGCCAGCAGCAAAGAACGGGGTAGAAGCAATCAGCCCCAGCATTTT,CASSKERGRSNQPQHF
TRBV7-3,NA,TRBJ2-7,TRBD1,TGTGCCAGCAGCCCGGCACAGGGGCCGACCTACGAGCAGTACTTC,CASSPAQGPTYEQYF
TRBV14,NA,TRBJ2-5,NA,TGTGCCAGCAGCCAATTTCAAGAGACCCAGTACTTC,CASSQFQETQYF
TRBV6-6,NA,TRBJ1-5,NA,TGTGCCAGCAGTTACGGATCCTCTCAGCCCCAGCATTTT,CASSYGSSQPQHF
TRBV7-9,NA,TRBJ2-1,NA,TGTGCCAGCAGCCAAACCGCCGAGTCCTACAATGAGCAGTTCTTC,CASSQTAESYNEQFF
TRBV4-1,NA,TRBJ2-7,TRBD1,TGCGCCAGCAGCCAAGGCGGGACAGGATCCTACGAGCAGTACTTC,CASSQGGTGSYEQYF
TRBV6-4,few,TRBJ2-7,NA,TGTGCCAGCAGTGACGTCCCGCCAGGGTGGCAGGGCGAGGACGAGCAGTACTTC,CASSDVPPGWQGEDEQYF
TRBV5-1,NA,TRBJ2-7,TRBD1,TGCGCCAGCAGCTTGGCTAAGGGGACAGACGTGAGGTACGAGCAGTACTTC,CASSLAKGTDVRYEQYF
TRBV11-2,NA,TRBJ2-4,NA,TGTGCCAGCAGCCCATTCACTCAAAACATTCAGTACTTC,CASSPFTQNIQYF
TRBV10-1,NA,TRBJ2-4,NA,TGCGCCAGCAGTGAGGGGGCAGGAGAAAACATTCAGTACTTC,CASSEGAGENIQYF
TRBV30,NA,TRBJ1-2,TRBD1,TGTGCCTGGAGTGTACGACAGGGGGCATTCTATGGCTACACCTTC,CAWSVRQGAFYGYTF
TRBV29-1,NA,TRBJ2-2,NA,TGCAGCGTTGAGGTACCAGGAATGAACACCGGGGAGCTGTTTTTT,CSVEVPGMNTGELFF
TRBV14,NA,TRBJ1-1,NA,TGTGCCAGCAGCCAAGATTGGGGCAGGGTCGGGGACAACACTGAAGCTTTCTTT,CASSQDWGRVGDNTEAFF
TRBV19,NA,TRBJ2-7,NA,TGTGCCAGTAGTGGCCGGGACCAACTCTACGAGCAGTACTTC,CASSGRDQLYEQYF
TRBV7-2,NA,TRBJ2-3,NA,TGTGCCAGCAGCTTTGTGGATACGCAGTATTTT,CASSFVDTQYF
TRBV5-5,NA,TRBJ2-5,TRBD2,TGTGCCAGCAGCTTACCCACTAGCGATCAAGAGACCCAGTACTTC,CASSLPTSDQETQYF
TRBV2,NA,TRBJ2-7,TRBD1,TGTGCCAGCAGCGGGGACAGGGCCAGGCACGAGCAGTACTTC,CASSGDRARHEQYF
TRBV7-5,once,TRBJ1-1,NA,TGTGTCAGAAGCTTAAAGGGACCACGGAGGAACACTGAAGCTTTCTTT,CVRSLKGPRRNTEAFF
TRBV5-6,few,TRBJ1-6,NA,TGTGCCAGCAGCCCGTCTGGGAAAAGGGGGATTTCACCCCTCCACTTT,CASSPSGKRGISPLHF
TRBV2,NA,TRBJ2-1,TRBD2,TGTGCCAGCAGGGAAAGGACTAGCGGGAGCTCCTACAATGAGCAGTTCTTC,CASRERTSGSSYNEQFF
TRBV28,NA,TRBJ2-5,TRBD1,TGTGCCAGCAACCAAAGACGACAGGGGTCAGGGGAGACCCAGTACTTC,CASNQRRQGSGETQYF
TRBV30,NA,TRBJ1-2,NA,TGTGCCTGGAGTCTCGGCATTAACTATGGCTACACCTTC,CAWSLGINYGYTF
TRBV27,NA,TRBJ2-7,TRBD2,TGTGCCAGCAGTTTCGGAGTGGTAGCGGGAGGGCCTCCCTACGAGCAGTACTTC,CASSFGVVAGGPPYEQYF
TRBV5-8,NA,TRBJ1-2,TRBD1,TGTGCCAGCAGCTTTAAGGGACAGGGACTAAGAGGGGTCTATGGCTACACCTTC,CASSFKGQGLRGVYGYTF
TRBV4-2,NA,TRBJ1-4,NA,TGTGCCAGCAAAAATAATCGGGGGAATGAAAAACTGTTTTTT,CASKNNRGNEKLFF
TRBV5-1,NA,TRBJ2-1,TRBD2,TGCGCCAGCAGTCGCGGGAGGGCCGAGGAGCAGTTCTTC,CASSRGRAEEQFF
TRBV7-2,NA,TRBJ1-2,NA,TGTGCCAGCAGCTTAGCCGGGCCAGCTGGCTACACCTTC,CASSLAGPAGYTF
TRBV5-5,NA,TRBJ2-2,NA,TGTGCCAGCAGCTCGGGGCCCGGTTCGGGGGAGCTGTTTTTT,CASSSGPGSGELFF
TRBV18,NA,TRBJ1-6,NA,TGTGCCAGCTCACCAAGGACAGAGGGGAATTCACCCCTCCACTTT,CASSPRTEGNSPLHF
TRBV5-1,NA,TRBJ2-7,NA,TGCGCCAGCAGCCTGGGGGTGGCAGTCCTGGAGGACGAGCAGTACTTC,CASSLGVAVLEDEQYF
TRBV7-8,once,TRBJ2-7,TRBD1,TGTGCCAGCAGCTTAGGTACGGTGACAGGGCTTCCCTACGAGCAGTACTTC,CASSLGTVTGLPYEQYF
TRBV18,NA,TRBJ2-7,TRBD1,TGTGCCAGCTCACCCGGACAGGGGTGGGAGCAGTACTTC,CASSPGQGWEQYF
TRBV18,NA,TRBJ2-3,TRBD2,TGTGCCAGCTCACCACGGCTAGCGGATAACACAGATACGCAGTATTTT,CASSPRLADNTDTQYF
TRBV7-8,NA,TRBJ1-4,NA,TGTGCCAGCAGCTTAGTTTTTAAGACCAGAAATGAAAAACTGTTTTTT,CASSLVFKTRNEKLFF
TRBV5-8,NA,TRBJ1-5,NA,TGTGCCAGCAGCTTGACAGGGCGGTATCAGCCCCAGCATTTT,CASSLTGRYQPQHF
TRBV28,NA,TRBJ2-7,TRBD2,TGTGCCACTCTCGGGAGGCCCCCCTACGAGCAGTACTTC,CATLGRPPYEQYF
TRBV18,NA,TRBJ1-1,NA,TGTGCCAGCTCCGAGGACACTGAAGCTTTCTTT,CASSEDTEAFF
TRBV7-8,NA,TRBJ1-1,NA,TGTGCCAGCAGCCTCACAGGTCGGAACACTGAAGCTTTCTTT,CASSLTGRNTEAFF
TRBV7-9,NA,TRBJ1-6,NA,TGTGCCAGCAGCTTAGATTCCGGGTCTAAGCCTAATTCACCCCTCCACTTT,CASSLDSGSKPNSPLHF
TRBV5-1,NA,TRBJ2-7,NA,TGCGCCAGCAGCTTGCCAAGCTACGAGCAGTACTTC,CASSLPSYEQYF
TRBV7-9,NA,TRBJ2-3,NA,TGTGCCAGCAGCTTCATTAGCGGCCTCGACACAGATACGCAGTATTTT,CASSFISGLDTDTQYF
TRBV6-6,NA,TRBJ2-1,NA,TGTGCCAGCAGGTTAACCGCGGCCTCGGATGAGCAGTTCTTC,CASRLTAASDEQFF
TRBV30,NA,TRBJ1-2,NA,TGTGCCTCTGGATGGGAGGGAGGGGTCGGCTACACCTTC,CASGWEGGVGYTF
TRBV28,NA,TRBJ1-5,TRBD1,TGTGCCAGCTCTAAGAGGGGACAGCCGAATCAGCCCCAGCATTTT,CASSKRGQPNQPQHF
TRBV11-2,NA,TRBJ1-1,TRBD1,TGTGCCAGCAGCCTACAGGGGGTAGGTTTCACTGAAGCTTTCTTT,CASSLQGVGFTEAFF
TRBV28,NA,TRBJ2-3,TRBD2,TGTGCCAGCGCAAGTCCTAGCGGGGCCACAGATACGCAGTATTTT,CASASPSGATDTQYF
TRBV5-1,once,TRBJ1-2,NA,TGCGCCAGCAGCTTCGGCGAGTGGGGCTATGGCTACACCTTC,CASSFGEWGYGYTF
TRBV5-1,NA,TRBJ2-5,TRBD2,TGCGCCAGCGGAGGGGGACTAGCGGGTGGAGAGACCCAGTACTTC,CASGGGLAGGETQYF
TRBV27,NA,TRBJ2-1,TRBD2,TGTGCCAGCAACGGACCTAGCGGGACGACGGTTAATGAGCAGTTCTTC,CASNGPSGTTVNEQFF
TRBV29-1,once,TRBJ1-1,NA,TGCAGCGTCCGACAGGATTGGAACACTGAAGCTTTCTTT,CSVRQDWNTEAFF